The clone carrying this T cell receptor beta chain was seen only once. Its antigen remains unknown. Sequence at one end of the junction differs from germline and may be a read error. This specimen comes from a study of glioma-infiltrating T cells. Study-level findings and limits: Non-neoplastic patients had below-expected tissue-blood divergence, while all gliomas exceeded expectation.

This CDR3 has 17 amino acids. Germline CDR1 and CDR2: LNHDA and SQIVND (reference sequence). TCR alpha and beta CDR3 regions were amplified from RNA using iRepertoire nested multiplex PCR. From the multiplex PCR reads, TCRdb called clonotypes with MiXCR, one entry per CDR3 protein. The sample yields tens of thousands of distinct CDR3 sequences, 35% to 45% seen once. This receptor was identified in a human donor with low-grade glioma or glioblastoma, undergoing nonglioma brain surgery, or in good health (not recorded which). This chain uses TRBV19 with TRBJ2-6, with D possibly being TRBD1 (7 bases). Specimen: glioma tissue, nonneoplastic brain tissue, or PBMCs (not recorded which). CDR3 sequence reads: CASSKGGQNSRANVLTF. The CDR3 region has the DNA TGTGCCAGTAGTAAGGGGGGACAGAACTCTAGGGCCAACGTCCTGACTTTC. Together with reference TRBV19 and TRBJ2-6, the CDR3 gives the full variable domain: DGGITQSPKYLFRKEGQNVTLSCEQNLNHDAMYWYRQDPGQGLRLIYYSQIVNDFQKGDIAEGYSVSREKKESFPLTVTSAQKNPTAFYLCASSKGGQNSRANVLTFGAGSRLTVL.